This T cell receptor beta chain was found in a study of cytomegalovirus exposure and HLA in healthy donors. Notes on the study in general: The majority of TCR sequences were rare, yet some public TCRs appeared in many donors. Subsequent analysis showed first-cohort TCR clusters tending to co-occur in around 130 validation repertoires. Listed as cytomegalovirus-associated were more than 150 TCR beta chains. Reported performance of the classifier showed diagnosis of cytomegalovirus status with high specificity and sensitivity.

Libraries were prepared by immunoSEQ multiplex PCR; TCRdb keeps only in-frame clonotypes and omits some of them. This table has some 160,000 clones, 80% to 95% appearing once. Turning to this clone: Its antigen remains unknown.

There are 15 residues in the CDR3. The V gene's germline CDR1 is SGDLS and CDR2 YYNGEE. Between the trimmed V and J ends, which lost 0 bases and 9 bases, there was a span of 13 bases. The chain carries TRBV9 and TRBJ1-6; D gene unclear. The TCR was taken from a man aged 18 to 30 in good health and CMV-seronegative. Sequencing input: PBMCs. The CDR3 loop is CASSVDAAGGSPLHF. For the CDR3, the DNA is TGTGCCAGCAGCGTAGACGCCGCTGGCGGTTCACCCCTCCACTTT.